Listed here are 20 T cell receptor beta chains from one sample, sequenced in a study of blood T cells in healthy people across ages. Through a sample-barcoded 5' primer and a J-beta primer mix, a second PCR was run for 7 to 11 cycles. TCRdb fed the 5' RACE reads into MiXCR, producing one record per CDR3 protein. This table has around 1.5 million distinct CDR3 sequences, roughly 40% appearing once. Sequenced material: blood. The receptors were sampled from a woman aged 18-30 years in good health.

This clonotype was observed a handful of times. The gene calls are TRBV12-3 or TRBV12-4 and TRBJ2-3; 8 bases line up with TRBD1. The CDR3 totals 13 residues. Trimming took 11 bases from V and 7 from J; bases not matched to a gene: 11. The CDR3 DNA sequence: TGTGCCGCCGGGACAGGAGAAACCTATACGCAGTATTTT. It specifies CAAGTGETYTQYF.

The genes are TRBV29-1 and TRBJ1-1; weak D call: TRBD1 (5 bases). V gave up 4 bases and J gave up 3 bases, with 18 bases separating them. CDR1 and CDR2 (germline): SQVTM, ANQGSEA. This CDR3 has 15 residues. CDR3 region: CSVVDPGALDTEAFF. Written as DNA, the CDR3 is TGCAGCGTTGTCGACCCCGGGGCGTTAGACACTGAAGCTTTCTTT. Complete variable domain (other parts from reference TRBV29-1 and TRBJ1-1): SAVISQKPSRDICQRGTSLTIQCQVDSQVTMMFWYRQQPGQSLTLIATANQGSEATYESGFVIDKFPISRPNLTFSTLTVSNMSPEDSSIYLCSVVDPGALDTEAFFGQGTRLTVV.

V and J are TRBV12-3 or TRBV12-4 and TRBJ1-2; TRBD1 agrees at 8 bases. V lost 7 bases to trimming and J lost 4 bases; unmatched junction nucleotides: 5. This CDR3 has 13 amino acids. In DNA, the CDR3 is TGTGCCAGCACCGTACAGGGGGTCTATGGCTACACCTTC. Translated, it gives CASTVQGVYGYTF.

Of note for this clonotype: No conserved phenylalanine or tryptophan ends this CDR3, so it is likely a read error. The V and J genes are TRBV29-1 and TRBJ2-7; TRBD1 matches at 7 bases. The CDR3 runs 13 residues. The germline V gene encodes CDR1 SQVTM and CDR2 ANQGSEA. V gave up 6 bases and J gave up 2 bases; unmatched junction bases: 7. The CDR3 DNA sequence: TGCAGCGTGACCGGGACAGTGACCTACGAGCAGTACCTC. Amino acid sequence: CSVTGTVTYEQYL.

This chain connects TRBV12-3 or TRBV12-4 to TRBJ2-7, with TRBD2 identical over 11 bases. The CDR3 covers 16 residues. Trimming removed 1 base from V and 2 bases from J; junction bases left unmatched: 4. The CDR3 spells CASSLGGLAVPYEQYF. The CDR3 DNA follows: TGTGCCAGCAGTTTAGGGGGACTAGCGGTTCCCTACGAGCAGTACTTC.

The chain carries TRBV10-3 and TRBJ2-2, with D unclear. Germline values: CDR1 ENHRY, CDR2 SYGVKD. The germline V and J ends were trimmed by 3 bases and 4 bases, with 6 bases remaining between them. This CDR3 has 13 residues. The CDR3 nucleotides read TGTGCCATCAGTGAAGGGATCACCGGGGAGCTGTTTTTT. Encoded protein: CAISEGITGELFF.

The chain uses TRBV20-1 and TRBJ1-4; D remains ambiguous. The CDR3 contains 12 residues. Germline V lookup: CDR1 DFQATT, CDR2 SNEGSKA (reference sequence). V dropped 8 bases and J dropped 5 bases, with 12 bases sitting between them. CDR3: CSTSPVNEKLFF. The CDR3 DNA reads as TGCAGTACCTCGCCGGTCAATGAAAAACTGTTTTTT.

This clonotype was observed at least ten times. The DNA of the CDR3 is TGCGCCAGCAGCCAAGTTCAGGACCTCTCTGGGGCCAACGTCCTGACTTTC. Amino acid sequence: CASSQVQDLSGANVLTF. This chain links TRBV4-1 with TRBJ2-6, with unresolved D. This CDR3 is 17 amino acids long. Germline V lookup: CDR1 MGHRA, CDR2 YSYEKL. V gave up 1 base and J gave up 0 bases, with 10 bases separating them.

Turning to this clonotype: Germline is not matched at one junction end, which may reflect a read error. The chain carries TRBV9 and TRBJ1-2; possible D gene TRBD1, 6 bases. The germline CDR1 and CDR2 sequences are SGDLS and YYNGEE. The CDR3 totals 16 residues. The CDR3 region is CANSSGTNLFNYGYTF. In nucleotides, the CDR3 is TGTGCCAACAGCTCCGGGACAAACCTATTTAACTATGGCTACACCTTC.

V and J are TRBV12-3 or TRBV12-4 and TRBJ2-7; 7 nucleotides line up with TRBD2. After removal of 1 base from V and 7 bases from J, the junction contained 10 bases not matched to a gene. The CDR3 has 15 amino acids. The DNA of the CDR3 is TGTGCCAGCAGTTTAGGGGACGGGGGGTACAATGAGCAGTACTTC. Translated: CASSLGDGGYNEQYF.

The rearrangement joins TRBV7-9 to TRBJ1-2; D perhaps matches TRBD1 (6 bases). Between the trimmed V and J ends, which lost 5 bases and 8 bases, there was a span of 15 bases. The CDR3 consists of 13 residues. The V gene's germline CDR1 is SEHNR and CDR2 FQNEAQ (reference sequence). The CDR3 region has the DNA TGTGCCAGCAGCCCGACAGGCGATATCGGCTACACCTTC. Amino acid sequence: CASSPTGDIGYTF.

This clonotype was picked up a small number of times. V is TRBV11-2 and J is TRBJ2-3; possible D gene TRBD1, 5 bases. V lost 0 bases, J lost 0 bases, and 19 bases lay in between. Germline CDR1 reads SGHAT; CDR2 reads FQNNGV. CDR3 length: 19 residues. The CDR3 DNA sequence: TGTGCCAGCAGCTTAGAGTGGGGAACAGGCTCCTCTAGCACAGATACGCAGTATTTT. Protein sequence: CASSLEWGTGSSSTDTQYF.

The chain joins TRBV6-1 to TRBJ1-4; D gene uncertain. The CDR3 consists of 14 residues. V was trimmed by 4 bases and J by 11 bases, leaving 17 bases between them. CDR1 is MNHNS and CDR2 is SASEGT in the germline V gene. Here the CDR3 reads CASSAFAEFAKLFF. As DNA, the CDR3 is TGTGCCAGCAGTGCGTTTGCCGAATTCGCGAAACTGTTTTTT.

In this sample, this clonotype turned up once. The chain recombines TRBV5-6 with TRBJ1-6, with 8 nucleotides matching TRBD1. The CDR3 extends over 14 amino acids. The germline CDR1 and CDR2 sequences are SGHDT and YYEEEE. J was trimmed by 10 bases and V by 4 bases; bases with no gene match: 7. The CDR3 loop reads CASSLRTGWSPLHF. CDR3 bases: TGTGCCAGCAGCCTCCGGACAGGGTGGTCACCCCTCCACTTT.

This chain joins TRBV20-1 and TRBJ1-5; 8 bases map to TRBD1. Germline values: CDR1 DFQATT, CDR2 SNEGSKA (reference sequence). CDR3 length: 15 residues. V lost 6 bases and J lost 4; bases outside the gene matches: 11. CDR3 region: CSAPPTGGGNQPQHF. CDR3 DNA: TGCAGTGCCCCGCCAACAGGGGGTGGGAATCAGCCCCAGCATTTT.

This chain joins TRBV5-1 and TRBJ1-1, with 7 nucleotides matching TRBD1. Germline trimming cut 4 bases from V and 1 base from J; bases unmatched to any gene: 7. The germline gives CDR1 SGHRS, CDR2 YFSETQ. This CDR3 spans 15 amino acids. The CDR3 coding sequence is TGCGCCAGCAGCACCGGACAGGCCCCGAACACTGAAGCTTTCTTT. Translating it yields CASSTGQAPNTEAFF.

V gene TRBV4-1 combines with J gene TRBJ1-1; no reliable D call. This CDR3 is built from 17 residues. Germline values: CDR1 MGHRA, CDR2 YSYEKL. V was trimmed by 1 base and J by 1 base, leaving 16 bases between them. This CDR3 is CASSQATLWAENTEAFF. CDR3 coding DNA: TGCGCCAGCAGCCAAGCCACCCTGTGGGCGGAGAACACTGAAGCTTTCTTT.

The sample holds a few counts of this clonotype. The V gene is TRBV7-8, the J gene TRBJ2-5; 8 nucleotides match TRBD2. V lost 1 base to trimming and J lost 2 bases; unmatched junction nucleotides: 6. The CDR3 consists of 16 residues. Germline CDR1 reads SGHVS; CDR2 reads FQNEAQ. CDR3 in DNA: TGTGCCAGCAGCTTAGGTGGAGCGGGAGCGCAAGAGACCCAGTACTTC. Translating gives CASSLGGAGAQETQYF.

V gene TRBV3-1 combines with J gene TRBJ2-3; 9 bases agree with TRBD2. Per the germline V gene, CDR1 is LGHDT and CDR2 is YNNKEL (reference sequence). The ends lost 0 bases at V and 1 base at J; junction bases unmatched: 8. This CDR3 is 18 amino acids long. The DNA for the CDR3 is TGTGCCAGCAGCCAAGATCCTCACATAGCGGGGGGCACAGATACGCAGTATTTT. Its protein product is CASSQDPHIAGGTDTQYF.

The chain's CDR3 is CASSVDAGSPLHF. CDR3 nucleotide sequence: TGTGCCAGCAGCGTAGACGCGGGATCACCCCTCCACTTT. The chain couples TRBV9 to TRBJ1-6; D is unresolved. The CDR3 runs to 13 residues. V dropped 0 bases and J dropped 10 bases, with 8 bases sitting between them. Germline CDR1 SGDLS, CDR2 YYNGEE.